The entry below describes one TCR beta chain. Its antigen is currently not known. Base qualities were left out, and no much larger clone turns up one base away. These data come from a study of blood T cell repertoires in COVID-19 (dated by TCRdb to the early 2020s). Looking at the study overall: Samples from collaborators originated in the United States, Italy and Spain and spanned both the acute and convalescent phases of COVID-19. The prospective study material was composed of cDNA or gDNA derived from T cells, B-cell-depleted T cells, or PBMCs. Deeply sampled blood TCRbeta repertoires from subjects exposed to, actively infected with, or recovered from COVID-19 were included in the dataset. The repertoires were made available in a free public database intended to serve as a resource for research on the immune response to SARS-CoV-2. The samples were drawn from the first 160 participants of the ongoing ImmuneRACE study and from 1,200 or so subjects provided by 6 global collaborators. The sample metadata nearly always contained a de-identified subject ID, COVID-19 status, age in years and sex. HLA class I and class II types, where available, came from metadata supplied by the sample provider rather than from assay-based typing. The investigation overall reported the following: The amount of clinical and demographic metadata varied by source and participant and was provided uncurated.

Participants in the prospective study were aged about 18 to 95 years, lived in under 30 United States geographic areas, and enrolled through a virtual design. Cohort assignment in the prospective study relied on participant-reported clinical history from a screening survey and a study questionnaire. Mobile phlebotomists in the prospective study collected whole blood, serum and a nasopharyngeal or oropharyngeal swab from every participant. Prospective study participants could optionally give additional blood draws and questionnaires over an approximately two-month period. Before DNA extraction, prospective study blood samples were shipped either frozen or at room temperature. The germline V gene yields MNHEY for CDR1 and SVGAGI for CDR2. The CDR3 spans 15 residues, from the cysteine through the phenylalanine. The DNA shown is the 45-base CDR3, in frame from base 1. Germline trimming amounts to 6 bases on V and 3 bases on J, with 8 as the count of junction bases outside the gene matches.

TCRbeta CDR3 regions were amplified from genomic DNA by means of the immunoSEQ Assay, a bias-controlled multiplex PCR. The paper's data handling went like this. Within the assay, amplification of reference gene primers was used to estimate how many nucleated cells each sample contained. To quantify the absolute abundance of each unique TCRbeta CDR3 rearrangement, sequence reads were collapsed and filtered. For each sample, productive Simpson clonality was calculated by taking the square root of Simpson's diversity index across productive rearrangements. TCRdb took this table from immuneACCESS and kept in-frame rearrangements with V and J called. Such tables lack part of the clones; where checked against another copy, unresolved V genes explain under half of the gap, and the rest is unexplained. V, J and clone size were drawn from that table, and D and trimming were deduced from the DNA. This sample has 200,000 or so clones in its table, and 80% to 90% of those were observed once. Approximately 3.4% of the sample lies in the top ten.

The sequence was collected from a woman younger than 35 in a cohort exposed to, infected with or recovered from COVID-19 (not recorded which). Sequenced input: PBMCs or T cells enriched from blood (not recorded which). The chain uses TRBV6-5 and TRBJ1-1, with 9 bases in between that match TRBD1. The DNA sequence is as follows: TGTGCCAGCAGGCCGGGACAGGGCTTCGACACTGAAGCTTTCTTT. It encodes CASRPGQGFDTEAFF.